This T cell receptor (beta chain) was profiled in a study of blood T cell repertoires in COVID-19. Turning to the study itself: Donors in the United States, Italy and Spain gave samples during acute or convalescent COVID-19. T cells, B-cell-depleted T cells, or PBMCs supplied cDNA or gDNA.

Germline CDR1 reads SGHRS; CDR2 reads YFSETQ. The CDR3 totals 14 residues. Between the trimmed V and J ends, which lost 6 bases and 2 bases, there was a span of 14 bases. In the authors' methods: Using reference gene primer amplification, nucleated cell counts were estimated. Sequencing used immunoSEQ multiplex PCR; TCRdb keeps in-frame clones, though not all of them. From that table come the V and J calls and clone size; the DNA was used to work out D and trimming. The data contain under 250,000 clones, less than 85% of them singletons. The sequenced sample was peripheral blood. The chain couples TRBV5-1 to TRBJ2-5; TRBD1 is a possible D gene (6 bases). The clonotype comes from a woman aged 70-85 years with acute or convalescent COVID-19. As DNA, the CDR3 is TGCGCCAGCAACCGGGACATCACACAAGAGACCCAGTACTTC. This sequence encodes CASNRDITQETQYF.